The 14 T cell receptor beta chains in this list originate from one sample, sequenced in a study of brain metastases from non-small cell lung cancer (dated by TCRdb to about 2019). Receptors were amplified or captured by the immunoSEQ multiplex PCR assay. Held by TCRdb, this immuneACCESS table contains in-frame sequences only and omits some clones. Under half of the omission traces to an unresolved V gene where checked; the cause of the rest is unknown. The sample contains about 15,000 clones, over 80% of them found a single time. The top ten clones comprise 7.7% of the sample. The specimen sequenced was primary lung tumor tissue. This specimen's cell subset or site label, interpreted: primary lung tumor paired with brain metastasis. These receptor sequences come from a donor aged 40 or older with non-small cell lung cancer.

The chain recombines TRBV6-5 with TRBJ1-5; D unresolved. The CDR3 covers 12 residues. Trimming stripped 11 bases from V and 0 bases from J, with 8 bases between. The germline V gene encodes CDR1 MNHEY and CDR2 SVGAGI. CDR3 DNA sequence: TGTGCCCTCGGGGATAGCAATCAGCCCCAGCATTTT. It yields the protein CALGDSNQPQHF.

The CDR3: CASSQGGLAGGYEQFF. CDR3 in DNA: TGCGCCAGCAGCCAAGGGGGCTTGGCGGGGGGCTATGAGCAGTTCTTC. The chain couples TRBV4-3 to TRBJ2-1; 8 bases agree with TRBD2. In germline, CDR1 is LGHNA, CDR2 YSLEER. This CDR3 spans 16 amino acids. The V gene end was trimmed by 1 base and the J gene end by 8 bases; junction bases not matched to a gene: 10.

The chain has TRBV3-1 (or the pseudogene TRBV3-2) and TRBJ1-2; 7 bases agree with TRBD1. CDR1 and CDR2 from the germline V gene are LGHDT and YNNKEL (reference sequence). This CDR3 comprises 15 residues. The V segment lost 1 base and the J segment 8 bases; nucleotides outside the gene matches: 10. CDR3 in DNA: TGTGCCAGCAGCCAAGCGCCAGGGGGGCCGGAAGGCTACACCTTC. Translation: CASSQAPGGPEGYTF.

CDR3: CASSPQGFGGYTF. The CDR3 DNA reads as TGTGCCAGCAGCCCGCAGGGATTCGGTGGCTACACCTTC. The gene calls are TRBV7-2 and TRBJ1-2; maybe TRBD1 (5 bases). This CDR3 is 13 amino acids long. Germline-derived CDR1 and CDR2 are SGHTA and FQGNSA. Trimming left V 5 bases short and J 7 bases short, with 14 bases between.

This clone showed up just once. J is TRBJ2-1 and V is TRBV29-1; no definite D call. The CDR3 runs to 9 residues. In germline, CDR1 is SQVTM, CDR2 ANQGSEA. Trimming took 5 bases from V and 10 from J, leaving 6 bases between them. Here the CDR3 DNA reads TGCAGCGTTCAGAGAGAGCAGTTCTTC. Protein sequence: CSVQREQFF.

The chain has TRBV5-5 and TRBJ1-6, with unresolved D. CDR3 size: 13 residues. Germline V gene data show CDR1 as SGHKS and CDR2 as YYEKEE (reference sequence). V was trimmed by 2 bases and J by 12 bases, leaving 12 bases between them. Here the CDR3 reads CASSLVGKRPLHF. The CDR3 DNA reads as TGTGCCAGCAGCTTAGTGGGGAAGAGACCCCTCCACTTT.

The J gene is TRBJ1-2, the V gene TRBV10-3, with 7 bases matching TRBD1. The ends lost 3 bases at V and 7 bases at J; junction bases unmatched: 11. The germline V gene encodes CDR1 ENHRY and CDR2 SYGVKD. The CDR3 spans 15 residues. In DNA form, the CDR3 reads TGTGCCATCAGTGATCCGGGACAGAGGAAGAGTGGCTACACCTTC. This encodes CAISDPGQRKSGYTF.

This clone has just a few counts. The rearrangement links TRBV6-5 to TRBJ1-1; no definite D call. V lost 5 bases and J 1 base, leaving 11 bases between the germline ends. The germline CDR1 and CDR2 sequences are MNHEY and SVGAGI. The length of the CDR3 is 14 residues. The CDR3 loop reads CASSPRRGNTEAFF. Written as DNA, the CDR3 is TGTGCCAGCAGTCCGCGGCGGGGGAACACTGAAGCTTTCTTT.

The rearrangement joins TRBV9 to TRBJ2-2; D might be TRBD2 (7 bases). V lost 1 base to trimming and J lost 4 bases, with 14 bases between them. The CDR3 consists of 16 residues. Per the germline V gene, CDR1 is SGDLS and CDR2 is YYNGEE. CDR3 DNA: TGTGCCAGCAGCGTAAATTTGAGGGGGGGCACCGGGGAGCTGTTTTTT. Amino acid sequence: CASSVNLRGGTGELFF.

This chain uses TRBV5-6 with TRBJ2-1, with 13 bases lining up with TRBD2. Germline V gene lookup returns CDR1 SGHDT and CDR2 YYEEEE. The CDR3 is 15 amino acids. The V and J ends lost 2 bases and 9 bases, in that order; junction bases with no gene match: 5. CDR3 loop: CASSFGLAGVSEQFF. Here the CDR3 DNA reads TGTGCCAGCAGCTTTGGACTAGCGGGGGTTAGTGAGCAGTTCTTC.

The V call is TRBV6-6, the J call TRBJ2-7; D is perhaps TRBD1 (6 bases). V was trimmed by 0 bases and J by 3 bases, leaving 9 bases between them. From germline, CDR1 is MNHNY and CDR2 SVGAGI (reference sequence). The CDR3 runs 14 residues. The chain's CDR3 is CASSYSTGFYEQYF. The CDR3 nucleotides are TGTGCCAGCAGTTACTCGACAGGTTTCTACGAGCAGTACTTC.

The V call is TRBV6-6, the J call TRBJ1-2; no reliable D call. The CDR3 has 11 amino acids. Germline CDR1 and CDR2: MNHNY and SVGAGI (reference sequence). V shed 7 bases and J shed 10 bases, with 13 bases lying between them. The CDR3: CASIWARDYTF. In nucleotides, the CDR3 is TGTGCCAGCATATGGGCCCGCGACTACACCTTC.

V is TRBV10-3 and J is TRBJ1-3; no clear D gene. Trimming stripped 4 bases from V and 2 bases from J, with 15 bases between. Germline V lookup: CDR1 ENHRY, CDR2 SYGVKD. This CDR3 comprises 16 residues. The CDR3 protein is CAISVDGGRTGNTIYF. The CDR3 coding sequence is TGTGCCATCAGTGTTGATGGAGGGAGAACTGGAAACACCATATATTTT.

This clone was detected only a few times. V and J are TRBV7-2 and TRBJ1-6; D not resolved. Germline V CDR1 and CDR2: SGHTA, FQGNSA. V shed 3 bases and J shed 4 bases, with 16 bases lying between them. The CDR3 is made up of 17 amino acids. The CDR3: CASSLRSTFAYNSPLHF. DNA for the CDR3: TGTGCCAGCAGCTTGAGGAGTACCTTTGCTTATAATTCACCCCTCCACTTT.